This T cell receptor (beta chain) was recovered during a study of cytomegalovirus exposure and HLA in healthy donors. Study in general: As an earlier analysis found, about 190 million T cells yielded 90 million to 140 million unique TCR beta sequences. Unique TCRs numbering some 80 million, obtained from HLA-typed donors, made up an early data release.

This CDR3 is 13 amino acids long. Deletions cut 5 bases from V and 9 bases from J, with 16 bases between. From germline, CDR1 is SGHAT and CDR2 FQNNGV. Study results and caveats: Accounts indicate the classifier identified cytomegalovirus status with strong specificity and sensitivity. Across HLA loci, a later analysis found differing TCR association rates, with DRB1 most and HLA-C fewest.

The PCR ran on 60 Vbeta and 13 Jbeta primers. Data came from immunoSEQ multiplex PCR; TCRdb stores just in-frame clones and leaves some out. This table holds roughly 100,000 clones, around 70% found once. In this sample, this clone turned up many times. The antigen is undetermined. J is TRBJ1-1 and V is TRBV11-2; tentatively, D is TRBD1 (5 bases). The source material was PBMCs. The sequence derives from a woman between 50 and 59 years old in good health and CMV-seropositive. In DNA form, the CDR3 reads TGTGCCAGCAGCCCTCCTACAGGATTTCAAGCTTTCTTT. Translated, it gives CASSPPTGFQAFF.